This T cell receptor beta chain was sequenced in a study of blood T cells in healthy people across ages. The CDR3 spans 18 residues. The individuals who served as donors were healthy Caucasians living in Russia, aged roughly 6 to 90. The authors ran a second PCR of about 6 to 11 cycles using a sample-barcoded 5' primer and a J-beta primer mix. TCRdb re-derived calls from the 5' RACE reads in MiXCR, one entry per CDR3 protein. The sample yields around 850,000 distinct CDR3 sequences, under 40% seen once. V gene TRBV21-1 combines with J gene TRBJ2-1. TRBV21-1 is recorded as a pseudogene. The sequence was obtained from a man aged 18 to 29 in good health. Sequenced input: blood. The CDR3 spells CASTIKISSSSSYNEQFF. The CDR3, as DNA: TGTGCCAGCACCATAAAGATAAGCAGTTCAAGCTCCTACAATGAGCAGTTCTTC.